The T cell receptor beta chain described here comes from a study of STAT5B mutations in CD4+ large granular lymphocyte leukemia. TCRdb's copy holds only in-frame clones and misses some; the assay was immunoSEQ multiplex PCR. The data show tens of thousands of clones, with about 70% seen just once and 1.5% to 2% held by the top ten. Findings and limits, study-wide: TRBV06-family usage was enriched in top patient clones (8/27) versus controls (2/35).

Comment on this clone: The antigen is unknown.

The V and J ends lost 1 base and 3 bases, in that order; junction bases with no gene match: 2. The CDR3 is 14 amino acids. CDR1 SGHAT and CDR2 FQNNGV come from the germline V gene. The TCR sequence derives from a human donor in good health. This sequence joins TRBV11-2 and TRBJ2-7, with TRBD2 matching 8 bases. Source material: CD4+ T cells from blood buffy coats. CDR3 in DNA: TGTGCCAGCAGCTTAGGGGGGACTAGCTACGAGCAGTACTTC. Translated, it gives CASSLGGTSYEQYF.